This T cell receptor (beta chain) came from a study of blood T cell repertoires in COVID-19. Looking at the study overall: Sites across the United States, Italy and Spain contributed samples from acute and convalescent COVID-19. T cells, B-cell-depleted T cells, or PBMCs provided the cDNA or gDNA that served as material.

The CDR3 sequence is 15 residues long. V lost 4 bases to trimming and J lost 3 bases, with 15 bases between them. Germline-derived CDR1 and CDR2 are MGHRA and YSYEKL. This table comes from immunoSEQ multiplex PCR, and its TCRdb copy is limited to in-frame clones, with some not included. This sample has about 160,000 clones, with under 80% found just once. The TCR comes from a man aged 65 to 85 with acute or convalescent COVID-19. This chain joins TRBV4-1 and TRBJ1-1; perhaps TRBD1 as D (6 bases). Sequenced sample: peripheral blood. CDR3 region: CASSRLHRVDTEAFF. The CDR3 DNA reads TGCGCCAGCAGCCGTCTACACAGGGTAGACACTGAAGCTTTCTTT.